A selection of T cell receptor beta chains follows, all from one sample in a study of T-cell memory formation after mild COVID-19. A single record per CDR3 protein comes from TCRdb applying MiXCR to the 5' RACE reads. Here the sample spans approximately 500,000 distinct CDR3 sequences, 20% to 25% being singletons. The specimen was PBMCs or a T cell subset sorted from them (not recorded which). The source is an adult woman who had mild COVID-19 (a few samples of this study predate the infection). Cell type and time point are not known. The CDR3 runs from the conserved cysteine through the conserved F or W. D genes are given only for firm matches. A row's size may be missing; if present it is once, few, many or a size class.

DNA,CDR3,J,D,V,size
TGCAGTGCGAGTCCCCGTTCTAACTATGGCTTAGGTGATGGCTACACCTTC,CSASPRSNYGLGDGYTF,TRBJ1-2,.,TRBV20-1,.
TGTGCCAGCAGCTTGGGCGGGAGTAACGGAGAGACCCAGTACTTC,CASSLGGSNGETQYF,TRBJ2-5,TRBD2,TRBV7-2,.
TGTGCCAGTAGTACCCTAGCGGGGGATCCCTACGAGCAGTACTTC,CASSTLAGDPYEQYF,TRBJ2-7,TRBD2,TRBV19,few
TGCAGTGCTAGGGGACTATCCGAGAGCTCCTACAATGAGCAGTTCTTC,CSARGLSESSYNEQFF,TRBJ2-1,TRBD2,TRBV20-1,.
TGTGCCTGGAGTGTACGCGGGCCAGGCGAGCAGTACTTC,CAWSVRGPGEQYF,TRBJ2-7,.,TRBV30,few
TGTGCCAGCAGCAAAAACCCAGCGGGACAGAACACTGAAGCTTTCTTT,CASSKNPAGQNTEAFF,TRBJ1-1,.,TRBV21-1,.
TGCGCCAGCAGCCAAGTGTTAAGCTCCTACGAGCAGTACTTC,CASSQVLSSYEQYF,TRBJ2-7,.,TRBV4-1,.
TGCAGTGCCATTGGGGGACTAGCGGGAGTGAAAGATACGCAGTATTTT,CSAIGGLAGVKDTQYF,TRBJ2-3,TRBD2,TRBV20-1,few
TGCAGCGTTCTAACCGGGACCAGCACTGAAGCTTTCTTT,CSVLTGTSTEAFF,TRBJ1-1,.,TRBV29-1,few
TGTGCTAGCAGCCCTGTGGGAGGGGGGGCCTGGAATGAGCAGTTCTTC,CASSPVGGGAWNEQFF,TRBJ2-1,.,TRBV7-7,few
TGTGCCAGCAGCTTTACAGCCTACGAGCAGTACTTC,CASSFTAYEQYF,TRBJ2-7,.,TRBV7-6,.